The clone carrying this T cell receptor beta chain came up many times. What it recognizes is unknown. This entry is derived from a study of T cells in Graves' hyperthyroidism and ophthalmopathy. RNA transcripts served as the template for amplifying TCR beta CDR3 regions. Using the HTBI primer set, a first-round RT-PCR was run on the TCR CDR3. A single record per CDR3 protein comes from TCRdb applying MiXCR to the multiplex PCR reads. The sample lists about 200,000 distinct CDR3 sequences; roughly a sixth were seen once. The study enrolled patients aged 18 to 65 with newly diagnosed hyperthyroidism of under 2 months' duration. Points from the study as a whole: In blood, most of the thyroid clonotypes expanded above 0.001 were also present.

The CDR3 is made up of 14 amino acids. Germline CDR1 SNHLY, CDR2 FYNNEI. The V segment lost 7 bases and the J segment 3 bases; nucleotides outside the gene matches: 6. This clonotype was obtained from a woman in her forties or fifties with Graves' hyperthyroidism. Sample: blood. The chain recombines TRBV2 with TRBJ1-2, with 9 bases matching TRBD1. The CDR3 DNA sequence: TGTGCCAGCAAACGGACAGGGGAAGACTATGGCTACACCTTC. This encodes CASKRTGEDYGYTF. Together with reference TRBV2 and TRBJ1-2, the CDR3 gives the full variable domain: EPEVTQTPSHQVTQMGQEVILRCVPISNHLYFYWYRQILGQKVEFLVSFYNNEISEKSEIFDDQFSVERPDGSNFTLKIRSTKLEDSAMYFCASKRTGEDYGYTFGSGTRLTVV.